This T cell receptor beta chain was captured by sequencing in a study of OX40 agonist ivuxolimab in advanced cancers. Study-level background: Ivuxolimab was a fully human IgG2 agonistic monoclonal antibody targeting the costimulatory receptor OX40 (CD134). Intravenous ivuxolimab was administered to patients every 2 weeks at six dose levels: 0.01, 0.1, 0.3, 1.5, 3 and 10 mg/kg. Of the approximately 50 dose-escalation patients, hepatocellular carcinoma was present in 19, melanoma in about 15, renal cell carcinoma in 9 and head and neck cancer in 9. A male proportion of 82.7% and a mean age of approximately 60 years, ranging from 23 to 79, were recorded for the dose-escalation cohort. Patients were allowed to have had prior anti-PD-1, anti-PD-L1 or anti-CTLA-4 therapy, and approximately 40% of the dose-escalation patients had previously received checkpoint inhibitors. Partial responses occurred in three dose-escalation patients, of whom one had hepatocellular carcinoma and two had cutaneous melanoma. Peripheral TCRbeta sequencing was intended to test whether TCR sequence diversity was altered and clonal T-cell expansion was caused by ivuxolimab. The paper reports the monotherapy dose-escalation portion (N of about 52 patients) of the phase I ivuxolimab trial. Paper-wide results and their limitations: After ivuxolimab, more expanded clones were found on average in CD8+ T cells than in CD4+ T cells. At doses of 0.1 to 3.0 mg/kg, clonal expansion of both CD4+ and CD8+ T cells in blood was seen between baseline and week 6. Antigen specificity was not determined for the clonally expanded peripheral T cells. In the 0.1-3.0 mg/kg groups, partial responders were among the patients with the lowest normalized peripheral clonal expansion, particularly in CD8+ T cells. Low levels of normalized T-cell clonal expansion were also shown by some nonresponding patients.

Patients with a history of autoimmune disease or receiving systemic immunosuppression were excluded from the trial. Peripheral blood for TCR sequencing was collected from all dose cohorts at baseline, on cycle 4 day 1, and on cycle 7 day 1. The samples were taken from a phase I, first-in-human, multicenter, open-label dose-escalation trial of ivuxolimab. Adults with locally advanced or metastatic melanoma, renal cell carcinoma, hepatocellular carcinoma or head and neck squamous cell carcinoma were enrolled in the trial. Before TCR sequencing, CD4+ T cells and CD8+ T cells from peripheral blood were sorted into separate populations. Genomic DNA was extracted from sorted cells for sequencing of the TCRbeta CDR3 region. TCRbeta CDR3 regions were sequenced using the immunoSEQ Assay. TCRdb's version of the immuneACCESS table is confined to in-frame rearrangements and falls short of the full clone set. An unresolved V gene accounts for under half of the shortfall where checked; the remainder is of unknown origin. In all, the sample holds some 60,000 clones, and over 80% of those were seen once. 3.8% of the sample is in the top ten clones.

In its sample, this clone was seen once. No antigen is known for it. There are no base qualities to consult, and no much larger clone falls within one base. The source of this sequence is an adult with an advanced solid tumor such as melanoma, head and neck, liver or kidney cancer. The sample in question was CD4+ or CD8+ T cells sorted from blood, obtained in a trial of the OX40 agonist ivuxolimab.

The CDR3 in this case is CASSQDRQGASRQYF. At the DNA level, the sequence is TGTGCCAGCAGCCAAGATCGTCAGGGGGCGTCAAGGCAGTACTTC. The chain employs TRBV4-2 and TRBJ2-7, and 8 bases in between align with TRBD1. The CDR3 goes from the cysteine to the phenylalanine over 15 residues. Only CDR3 DNA remains: 45 bases, in frame from the first base. V loses 0 bases at its end and J loses 9 bases; junction bases beyond the gene matches: 10. Sequences LGHNA (CDR1) and YNFKEQ (CDR2) are obtained from the germline V gene.